Listed below are T cell receptor beta chains from one sample, sequenced in a study of T cell responses to AZD1222 COVID-19 vaccine. Method: immunoSEQ multiplex PCR; TCRdb's copy keeps in-frame clones and lacks some. Of more than 100,000 clones in the sample, about 92% were seen once. The sequencing here drew on peripheral blood, taken on day 0 of AZD1222 vaccination. These receptors all stem from an adult in good health. The CDR3 runs from the conserved cysteine through the conserved F or W. Fields, in order: J gene, V gene, CDR3 protein.

TRBJ1-1	TRBV27	CASSLLMNTEAFF
TRBJ2-1	TRBV4-3	CASSQDMAGGWYNEQFF
TRBJ1-5	TRBV27	CASSSRGFNQPQHF
TRBJ2-2	TRBV5-1	CASSPGAGTRNTGELFF
TRBJ1-1	TRBV25-1	CASSPKVGIVNTEAFF
TRBJ1-1	TRBV19	CASRGTGEAFF
TRBJ2-1	TRBV27	CASSLGSASRSYNEQFF
TRBJ1-6	TRBV6-6	CASSSDPGSPLHF
TRBJ2-1	TRBV29-1	CSAWGTGGEQFF
TRBJ1-1	TRBV6-6	CASSSGGPFSEAFF
TRBJ1-2	TRBV12-5	CASGLTGYGYTF
TRBJ1-2	TRBV2	CASRTGGGGYTF
TRBJ2-1	TRBV24-1	CATSGSGGPNEQFF
TRBJ2-2	TRBV19	CASSIVLGMTAGELFF
TRBJ2-7	TRBV5-6	CASSLANRGPTYF
TRBJ1-2	TRBV29-1	CSVGISDYGYTF
TRBJ2-2	TRBV21-1	CASNVAARDTGELFF
TRBJ2-5	TRBV11-3	CASSLDLKETQYF
TRBJ2-1	TRBV5-4	CASSLAASSNHNEQFF
TRBJ2-1	TRBV28	CASSPGQGEQFF
TRBJ1-1	TRBV6-2/TRBV6-3	CASSYAGQTYSTEAFF
TRBJ1-5	TRBV2	CASSELGQGNQPQHF
TRBJ1-1	TRBV12-5	CASGAAPGQGYTEAFF
TRBJ1-2	TRBV7-2	CASSSTGHYGYTF
TRBJ2-1	TRBV27	CASSLAGGLGYEQFF
TRBJ1-4	TRBV7-9	CASSRGSNEKLFF
TRBJ2-7	TRBV4-3	CASSHTSVDEQYF
TRBJ2-7	TRBV7-9	CAAGHLSYEQYF
TRBJ1-2	TRBV5-6	CASSVGTLPGYTF
TRBJ1-5	TRBV6-5	CASTWDYGANQPQHF
TRBJ2-2	TRBV6-5	CATKRGPTNTGELFF
TRBJ2-7	TRBV6-5	CASKVGQDYEQYF
TRBJ1-1	TRBV6-5	CASSFLSVGDQAFF
TRBJ2-1	TRBV4-3	CASSQGTGGYNEQFF
TRBJ1-6	TRBV3-1/TRBV3-2	CASSQEGQQILNSPLHF
TRBJ1-3	TRBV5-1	CASSLDPDTSGNTIYF
TRBJ2-7	TRBV7-9	CASSLTTTYEQYF
TRBJ2-6	TRBV2	CASSEAGQGVSGANVLTF
TRBJ2-5	TRBV19	CASSIVEGRRETQYF
TRBJ1-2	TRBV6-5	CASSYSAGSAHGYTF
TRBJ1-4	TRBV15	CATSRDQGAAEKLFF
TRBJ2-7	TRBV5-1	CASSLTPTSGYEQYF
TRBJ1-1	TRBV4-1	CASSQGIQGQNTEAFF
TRBJ2-5	TRBV18	CASSGPTQYF
TRBJ2-5	TRBV28	CASSLRPTRVETQYF
TRBJ1-2	TRBV28	CASKAGTNYGYTF
TRBJ1-1	TRBV6-5	CASISFGVEGTEAFF
TRBJ2-7	TRBV13	CASSLVWGQRSYEQYF
TRBJ1-2	TRBV5-1	CASSEQGAFYGYTF
TRBJ2-1	TRBV5-4	CASRPGTGFDNEQFF
TRBJ2-1	TRBV28	CASSFRRSSGRRDEQFF
TRBJ1-1	TRBV12-5	CASGLSGEGPNTEAFF
TRBJ1-6	TRBV7-7	CASSLGQGAYNSPLHF